This T cell receptor beta chain originates from a study of T-cell reconstitution after alpha-beta-depleted transplantation in children. Unique molecular identifiers were incorporated when the TCRbeta library was constructed. TCRdb independently ran MiXCR on the PCR reads; one entry per CDR3 protein. Here the sample spans a few hundred thousand distinct CDR3 sequences, about 16% being singletons. The CDR3 has 14 residues. Trimming stripped 6 bases from V and 2 bases from J, with 14 bases between. Germline CDR1 reads MNHEY; CDR2 reads SMNVEV (reference sequence). The TCR sequence derives from a human donor who donated a stem cell graft to a child with acute lymphoblastic leukemia. Sequenced material: PBMCs from the stem cell graft donor, taken from the stem cell graft. This chain uses TRBV27 with TRBJ2-7, with D possibly matching TRBD2 (5 bases). The CDR3 sequence is CASSPGLSTYEQYF. The CDR3 nucleotides read TGTGCCAGCAGCCCTGGACTGAGCACCTACGAGCAGTACTTC.